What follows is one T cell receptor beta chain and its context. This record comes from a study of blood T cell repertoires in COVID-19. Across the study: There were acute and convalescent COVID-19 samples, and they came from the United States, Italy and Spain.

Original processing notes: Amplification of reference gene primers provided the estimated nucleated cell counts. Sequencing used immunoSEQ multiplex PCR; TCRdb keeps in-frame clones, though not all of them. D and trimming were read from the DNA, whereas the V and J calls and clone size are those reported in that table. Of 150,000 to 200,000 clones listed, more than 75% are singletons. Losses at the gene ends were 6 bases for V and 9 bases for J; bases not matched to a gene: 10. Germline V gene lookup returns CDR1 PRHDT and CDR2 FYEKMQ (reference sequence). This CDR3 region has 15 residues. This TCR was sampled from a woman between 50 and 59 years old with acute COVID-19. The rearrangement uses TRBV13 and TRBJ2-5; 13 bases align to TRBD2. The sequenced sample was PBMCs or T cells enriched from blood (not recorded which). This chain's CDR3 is CASSYTSGGVRPQYF. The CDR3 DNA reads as TGTGCCAGCAGTTATACTAGCGGGGGGGTGAGACCCCAGTACTTC.